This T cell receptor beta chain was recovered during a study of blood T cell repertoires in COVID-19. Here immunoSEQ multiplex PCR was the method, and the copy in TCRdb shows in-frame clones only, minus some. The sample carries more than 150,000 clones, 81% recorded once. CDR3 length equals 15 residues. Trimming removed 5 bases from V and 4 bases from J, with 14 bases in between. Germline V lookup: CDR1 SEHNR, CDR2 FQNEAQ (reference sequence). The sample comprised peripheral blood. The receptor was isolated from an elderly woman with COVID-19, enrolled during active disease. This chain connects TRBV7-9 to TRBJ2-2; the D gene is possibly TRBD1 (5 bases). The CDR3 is CASSLIQGFTGELFF. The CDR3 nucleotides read TGTGCCAGCAGCCTCATTCAGGGATTCACCGGGGAGCTGTTTTTT.